This TCR beta chain was sequenced during a study of blood T cell repertoires in COVID-19. Study-wide context: Whether acute or convalescent, the COVID-19 samples came from the United States, Italy and Spain. PBMCs, B-cell-depleted T cells, or T cells provided the cDNA or gDNA that made up the material.

The CDR3 extends over 10 amino acids. CDR1 and CDR2 from the germline V gene are SGHTS and YDEGEE. V was trimmed by 0 bases and J by 10 bases, leaving 4 bases between them. How the authors handled the data: How many nucleated cells were present was estimated from reference gene primer amplification. Generated by immunoSEQ multiplex PCR, the TCRdb table keeps only in-frame clones and is missing some. V and J calls and clone size are given by that table; D and trimming were obtained from the DNA. The sample consists of around 110,000 clones, 75% to 90% of them appearing once. The chain carries TRBV5-8 and TRBJ1-1; D call uncertain. Sequences were obtained from peripheral blood. This TCR was sampled from a man aged 25-45 years with acute or convalescent COVID-19. As DNA, the CDR3 is TGTGCCAGCAGCTTGGTCCGAGCTTTCTTT. It codes for CASSLVRAFF.